The sequence of this TCR beta chain was determined in a study of Graves' ophthalmopathy and Graves' hyperthyroidism. Notes on the study in general: Among expanded thyroid clonotypes above 0.001 frequency, most also occurred in blood.

Moderate-to-severe activity, CAS at least 3, NOSPECS at least 4 and duration under 3 months characterized donors with ophthalmopathy. What supplied the PBMCs was about 9.8 ml of fresh peripheral blood. RNA transcripts were the template, and TCR beta CDR3 regions were amplified from them. Amplification began with first-round RT-PCR using HTBI primers, then second-round multiplex PCR was performed. TCRdb reanalysed the multiplex PCR reads using MiXCR and keeps one entry per CDR3 protein. The table includes approximately 50,000 distinct CDR3 sequences, around half detected once. V was shortened by 4 bases and J by 3 bases, with 4 bases between the two germline ends. CDR1 is SNHLY, CDR2 FYNNEI, per germline. This CDR3 has 12 residues. A note on this clonotype: As yet, its antigen is unknown.

V usage is TRBV2 and J usage is TRBJ2-1; D is unresolved. This clonotype was obtained from an adult man with Graves' ophthalmopathy. Material: peripheral blood. The CDR3 spells CASSVDYNEQFF. DNA for the CDR3: TGTGCCAGCAGTGTGGACTACAATGAGCAGTTCTTC.